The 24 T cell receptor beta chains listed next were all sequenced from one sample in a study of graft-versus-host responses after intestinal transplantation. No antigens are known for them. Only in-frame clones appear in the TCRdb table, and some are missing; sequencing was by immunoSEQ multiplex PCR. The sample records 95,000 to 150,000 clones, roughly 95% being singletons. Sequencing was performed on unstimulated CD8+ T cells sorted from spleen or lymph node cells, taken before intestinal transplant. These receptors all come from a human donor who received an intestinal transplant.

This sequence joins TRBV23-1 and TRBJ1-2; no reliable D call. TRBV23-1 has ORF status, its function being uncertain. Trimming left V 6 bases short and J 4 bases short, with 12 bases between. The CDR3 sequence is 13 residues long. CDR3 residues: CASSPKDPYGYTF. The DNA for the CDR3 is TGCGCCAGCAGCCCGAAAGATCCCTATGGCTACACCTTC.

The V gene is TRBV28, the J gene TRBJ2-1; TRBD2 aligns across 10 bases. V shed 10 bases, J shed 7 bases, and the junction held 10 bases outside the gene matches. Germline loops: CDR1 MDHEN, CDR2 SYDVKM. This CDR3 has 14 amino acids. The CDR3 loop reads CAISPSGRGNEQFF. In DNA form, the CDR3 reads TGTGCCATCTCACCTAGCGGGAGAGGAAATGAGCAGTTCTTC.

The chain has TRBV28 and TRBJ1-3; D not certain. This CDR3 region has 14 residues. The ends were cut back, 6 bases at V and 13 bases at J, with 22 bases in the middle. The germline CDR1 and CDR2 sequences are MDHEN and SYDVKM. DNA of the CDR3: TGTGCCAGCAGGCGATATGAGGCTGCCCCCCGAATATATTTT. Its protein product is CASRRYEAAPRIYF.

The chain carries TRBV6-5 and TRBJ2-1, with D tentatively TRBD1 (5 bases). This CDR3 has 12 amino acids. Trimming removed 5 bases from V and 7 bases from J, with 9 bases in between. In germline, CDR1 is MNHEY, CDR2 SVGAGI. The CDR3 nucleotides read TGTGCCAGCAGTCTAGGGGTAAATGAGCAGTTCTTC. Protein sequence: CASSLGVNEQFF.

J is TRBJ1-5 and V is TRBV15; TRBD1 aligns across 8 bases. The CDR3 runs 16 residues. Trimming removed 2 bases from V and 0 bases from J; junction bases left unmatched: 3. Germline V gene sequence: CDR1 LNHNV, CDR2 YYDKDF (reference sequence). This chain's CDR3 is CATSRSGQGSNQPQHF. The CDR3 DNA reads TGTGCCACCAGCAGAAGCGGACAGGGTAGCAATCAGCCCCAGCATTTT. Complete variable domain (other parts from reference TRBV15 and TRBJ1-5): DAMVIQNPRYQVTQFGKPVTLSCSQTLNHNVMYWYQQKSSQAPKLLFHYYDKDFNNEADTPDNFQSRRPNTSFCFLDIRSPGLGDTAMYLCATSRSGQGSNQPQHFGDGTRLSIL.

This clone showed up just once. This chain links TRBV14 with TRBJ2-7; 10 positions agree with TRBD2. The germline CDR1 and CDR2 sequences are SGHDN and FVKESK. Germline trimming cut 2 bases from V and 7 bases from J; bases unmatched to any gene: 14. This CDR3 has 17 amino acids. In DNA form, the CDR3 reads TGTGCCAGCAGCCAATCCCCCGGATCTAGCGGGAGTGTTGAGCAGTACTTC. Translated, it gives CASSQSPGSSGSVEQYF.

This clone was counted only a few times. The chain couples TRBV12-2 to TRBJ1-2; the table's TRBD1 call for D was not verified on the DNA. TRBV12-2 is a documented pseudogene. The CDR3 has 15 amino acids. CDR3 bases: TGTGCAAGTCGCTTATCGACAAGAGACAAACATGGCTACACCTTC. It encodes CASRLSTRDKHGYTF.

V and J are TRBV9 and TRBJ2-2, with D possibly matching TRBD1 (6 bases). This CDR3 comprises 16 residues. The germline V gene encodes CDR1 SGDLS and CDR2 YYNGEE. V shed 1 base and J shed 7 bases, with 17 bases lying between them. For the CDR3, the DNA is TGTGCCAGCAGCGTAACAACAATTCGGACAGTCGGGGAGCTGTTTTTT. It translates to CASSVTTIRTVGELFF.

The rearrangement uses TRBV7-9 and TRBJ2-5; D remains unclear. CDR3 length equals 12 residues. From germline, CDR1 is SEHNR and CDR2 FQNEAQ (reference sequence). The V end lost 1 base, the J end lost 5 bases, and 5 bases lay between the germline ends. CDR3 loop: CASSLGLETQYF. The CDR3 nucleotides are TGTGCCAGCAGCTTAGGCTTGGAGACCCAGTACTTC.

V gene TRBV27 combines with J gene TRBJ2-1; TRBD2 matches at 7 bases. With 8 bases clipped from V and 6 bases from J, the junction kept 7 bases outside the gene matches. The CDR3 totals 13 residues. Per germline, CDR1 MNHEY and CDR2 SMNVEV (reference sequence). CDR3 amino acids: CASGWDYRNEQFF. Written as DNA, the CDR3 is TGTGCCAGCGGATGGGACTACCGCAATGAGCAGTTCTTC.

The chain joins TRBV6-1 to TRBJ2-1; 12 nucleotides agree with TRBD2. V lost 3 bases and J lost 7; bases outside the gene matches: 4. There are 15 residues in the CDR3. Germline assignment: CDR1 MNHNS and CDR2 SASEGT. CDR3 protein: CASSETSGGGNEQFF. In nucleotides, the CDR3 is TGTGCCAGCAGTGAGACTAGCGGGGGTGGGAATGAGCAGTTCTTC.

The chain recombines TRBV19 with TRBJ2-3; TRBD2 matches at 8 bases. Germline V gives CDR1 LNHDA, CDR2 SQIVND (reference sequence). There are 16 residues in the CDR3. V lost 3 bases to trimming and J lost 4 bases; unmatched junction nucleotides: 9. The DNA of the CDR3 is TGTGCCAGTAGTATTTCAGCGGGAGAGCAAGCAGATACGCAGTATTTT. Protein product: CASSISAGEQADTQYF.

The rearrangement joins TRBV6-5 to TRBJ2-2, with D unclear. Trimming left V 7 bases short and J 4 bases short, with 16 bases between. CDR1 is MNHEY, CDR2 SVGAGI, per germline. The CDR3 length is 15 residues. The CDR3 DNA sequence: TGTGCCAGCAAACCCGGATCGCAGAGCACCGGGGAGCTGTTTTTT. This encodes CASKPGSQSTGELFF.

The CDR3, as DNA: TGTGCCAGCAGCTTTGAGGGACTAGGCAATGAGCAGTTCTTC. Translating gives CASSFEGLGNEQFF. The genes are TRBV5-6 and TRBJ2-1, with 8 bases that match TRBD2. Trimming cost V 2 bases and J 6 bases; bases outside gene matches: 4. Germline V CDR1 and CDR2: SGHDT, YYEEEE. CDR3 size: 14 residues.

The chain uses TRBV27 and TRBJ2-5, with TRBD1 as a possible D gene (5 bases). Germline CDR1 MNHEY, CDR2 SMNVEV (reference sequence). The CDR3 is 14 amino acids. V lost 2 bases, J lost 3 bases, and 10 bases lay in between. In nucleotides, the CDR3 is TGTGCCAGCAGTTTAGGGGCGGTCAAAGAGACCCAGTACTTC. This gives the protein CASSLGAVKETQYF.

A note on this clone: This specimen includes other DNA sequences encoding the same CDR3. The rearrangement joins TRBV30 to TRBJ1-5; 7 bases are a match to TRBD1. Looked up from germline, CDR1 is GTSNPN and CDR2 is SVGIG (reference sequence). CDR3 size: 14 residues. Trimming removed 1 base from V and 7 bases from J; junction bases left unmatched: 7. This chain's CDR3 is CAWSGGQGGQPQHF. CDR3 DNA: TGTGCCTGGAGTGGGGGGCAGGGGGGGCAGCCCCAGCATTTT.

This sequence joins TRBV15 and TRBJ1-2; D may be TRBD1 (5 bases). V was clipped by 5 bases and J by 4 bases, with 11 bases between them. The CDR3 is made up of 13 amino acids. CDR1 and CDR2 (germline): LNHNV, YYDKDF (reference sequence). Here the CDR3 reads CATSPRQFYGYTF. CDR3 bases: TGTGCCACCAGCCCAAGACAGTTCTATGGCTACACCTTC.

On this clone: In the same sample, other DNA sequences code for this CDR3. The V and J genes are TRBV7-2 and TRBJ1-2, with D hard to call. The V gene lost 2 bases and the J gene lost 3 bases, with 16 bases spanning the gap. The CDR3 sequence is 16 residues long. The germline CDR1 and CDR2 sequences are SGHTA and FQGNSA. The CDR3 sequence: CASSLNPSKADYGYTF. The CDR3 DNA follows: TGTGCCAGCAGCTTAAATCCCTCCAAGGCAGACTATGGCTACACCTTC.

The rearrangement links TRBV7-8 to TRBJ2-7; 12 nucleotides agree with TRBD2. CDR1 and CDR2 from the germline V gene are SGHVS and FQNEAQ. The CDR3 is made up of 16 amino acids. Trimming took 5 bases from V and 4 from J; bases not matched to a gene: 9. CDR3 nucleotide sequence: TGTGCCAGCAGCCAGGGTCTAGCGGGAGGGGGGTACGAGCAGTACTTC. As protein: CASSQGLAGGGYEQYF.

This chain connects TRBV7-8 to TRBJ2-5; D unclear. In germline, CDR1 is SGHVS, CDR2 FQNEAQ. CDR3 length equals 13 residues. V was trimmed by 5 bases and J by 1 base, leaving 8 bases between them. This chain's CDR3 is CASSLKVQETQYF. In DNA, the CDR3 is TGTGCCAGCAGCCTCAAGGTCCAAGAGACCCAGTACTTC.

DNA of the CDR3: TGTGCCAGCAGTTACTCACAGGGGTTTGGGGCCAACGTCCTGACTTTC. Translation gives CASSYSQGFGANVLTF. The chain joins TRBV6-5 to TRBJ2-6; 7 nucleotides align to TRBD1. Germline V lookup: CDR1 MNHEY, CDR2 SVGAGI. The CDR3 runs 16 residues. V dropped 0 bases and J dropped 3; count of bases not matched to a gene: 2.

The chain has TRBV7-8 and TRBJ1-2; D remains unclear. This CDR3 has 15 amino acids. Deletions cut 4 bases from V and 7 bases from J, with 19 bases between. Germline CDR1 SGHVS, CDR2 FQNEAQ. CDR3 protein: CASSSSGAPRGGYTF. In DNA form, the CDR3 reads TGTGCCAGCAGCTCCTCAGGCGCACCTCGGGGTGGCTACACCTTC.

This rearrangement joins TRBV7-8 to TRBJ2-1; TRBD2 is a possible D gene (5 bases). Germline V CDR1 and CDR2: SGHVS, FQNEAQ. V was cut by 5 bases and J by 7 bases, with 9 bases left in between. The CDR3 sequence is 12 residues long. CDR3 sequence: CASSRTSNEQFF. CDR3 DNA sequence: TGTGCCAGCAGCCGGACTTCGAATGAGCAGTTCTTC.

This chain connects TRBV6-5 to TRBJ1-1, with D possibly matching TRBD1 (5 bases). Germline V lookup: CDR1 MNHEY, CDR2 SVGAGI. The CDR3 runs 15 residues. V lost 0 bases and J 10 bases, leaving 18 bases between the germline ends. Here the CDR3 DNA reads TGTGCCAGCAGTTACTCTCGCTCTGCGGGGGAAGGAGCTTTCTTT. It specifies CASSYSRSAGEGAFF.